One and the same sample provided the 24 T cell receptor beta chains below, sequenced in a study of CD8 T cells in ankylosing spondylitis. TCRdb analysed the 5' RACE reads with MiXCR anew, one entry per CDR3 protein. The repertoire holds fewer than 550,000 distinct CDR3 sequences, with approximately 5.3% as singletons. Their specific antigens are unknown. Notes on the study in general: Seemingly characteristic of ankylosing spondylitis blood was a TCR beta motif consisting of under ten highly homologous variants.

Sequencing input: blood, either unsorted or a sorted T cell fraction (not recorded which). The receptors stem from a male donor with ankylosing spondylitis.

This clonotype was seen many times. The V call is TRBV12-3 or TRBV12-4, the J call TRBJ1-1; no definite D call. Trimming removed 6 bases from V and 3 bases from J, with 11 bases in between. The CDR3 spans 13 residues. Here the CDR3 DNA reads TGTGCCAGCAGCTTGAGAGAATACACTGAAGCTTTCTTT. It translates to CASSLREYTEAFF.

This clonotype showed up many times. This sequence joins TRBV27 and TRBJ2-1, with a tentative D call TRBD2 (5 bases). CDR1 is MNHEY, CDR2 SMNVEV, per germline (reference sequence). The CDR3 extends over 17 amino acids. Trimming removed 5 bases from V and 10 bases from J, with 27 bases in between. For the CDR3, the DNA is TGTGCCAGCAGTCCCCGGCACCCCGAACCGGGGTTAAGGGAGCAGTTCTTC. Protein sequence: CASSPRHPEPGLREQFF.

This clonotype was observed many times. The rearrangement joins TRBV6-6 to TRBJ2-1, with no clear D. This CDR3 region has 11 residues. Germline loops: CDR1 MNHNY, CDR2 SVGAGI (reference sequence). V was clipped by 2 bases and J by 8 bases, with 4 bases between them. CDR3 sequence: CASSYIDEQFF. CDR3 nucleotides: TGTGCCAGCAGTTACATCGATGAGCAGTTCTTC.

This clonotype was recorded at least ten times. V gene TRBV7-6 combines with J gene TRBJ2-7, with 9 bases aligning to TRBD1. The germline CDR1 and CDR2 sequences are SGHVS and FNYEAQ. V lost 3 bases, J lost 3 bases, and 6 bases stayed unmatched. There are 15 residues in the CDR3. The DNA for the CDR3 is TGTGCCAGCAGCTTTGGGACAGGGTTAAACTACGAGCAGTACTTC. Its protein is CASSFGTGLNYEQYF. Using reference TRBV7-6 and TRBJ2-7 for the parts outside the CDR3, the full variable domain is GAGVSQSPRYKVTKRGQDVALRCDPISGHVSLYWYRQALGQGPEFLTYFNYEAQQDKSGLPNDRFSAERPEGSISTLTIQRTEQRDSAMYRCASSFGTGLNYEQYFGPGTRLTVT.

This clonotype was detected many times. CDR3: CASSEYILTGKKPKRANIQYF. For the CDR3, the DNA is TGTGCCAGCAGTGAATATATTCTAACAGGCAAGAAACCGAAGAGGGCAAACATTCAGTACTTC. J is TRBJ2-4 and V is TRBV25-1, with D perhaps given as TRBD1 or TRBD2 (5 bases each). CDR1 and CDR2 (germline): MGHDK, SYGVNS. The CDR3 covers 21 residues. V lost 0 bases to trimming and J lost 6 bases, with 30 bases between them.

The chain employs TRBV28 and TRBJ2-2; D may match TRBD1 or TRBD2 (6 bases each). The length of the CDR3 is 16 residues. Germline V gene data show CDR1 as MDHEN and CDR2 as SYDVKM. V lost 3 bases and J 7 bases, leaving 18 bases between the germline ends. The CDR3 DNA reads as TGTGCCAGCAGTTTGCTAGCCCGGGGGCGGAGCGGGGAGCTGTTTTTT. Translating it yields CASSLLARGRSGELFF.

This clonotype was recorded at least ten times. The genes are TRBV29-1 and TRBJ1-1; D might be TRBD1 (6 bases). This CDR3 region has 17 residues. Trimming shortened V by 0 bases and J by 4 bases, and 21 bases separated the two germline ends. CDR1 SQVTM and CDR2 ANQGSEA come from the germline V gene. The CDR3 region is CSVEDLRQERSGTEAFF. The CDR3 DNA reads TGCAGCGTTGAAGATCTCCGACAGGAACGGTCCGGCACTGAAGCTTTCTTT.

This clonotype has a count of ten or more. The chain recombines TRBV27 with TRBJ2-2, with 10 bases matching TRBD2. Germline V gene lookup returns CDR1 MNHEY and CDR2 SMNVEV (reference sequence). The CDR3 has 16 residues. V was pared by 0 bases and J by 5 bases, with 3 bases of the junction left unmatched. DNA for the CDR3: TGTGCCAGCAGTTTATCAGCGGGAGGGGGTACCGGGGAGCTGTTTTTT. It yields the protein CASSLSAGGGTGELFF.

The chain links TRBV3-1 to TRBJ2-6; no clear D. The CDR3 has 17 amino acids. Per germline, CDR1 LGHDT and CDR2 YNNKEL (reference sequence). V was trimmed by 1 base and J by 0 bases, leaving 10 bases between them. CDR3 nucleotides: TGTGCCAGCAGCCAAGTGTCCCCAAGCTCTGGGGCCAACGTCCTGACTTTC. Translated: CASSQVSPSSGANVLTF.

At least ten counts were recorded for this clonotype. The chain employs TRBV28 and TRBJ1-2, with TRBD1 matching 7 bases. Germline values: CDR1 MDHEN, CDR2 SYDVKM. The CDR3 is 13 residues long. V shed 9 bases and J 8 bases; nucleotides not matched to a gene: 12. The CDR3 DNA sequence: TGTGCCAGTGGGAGAACAGGGGTTGGCGGCTACACCTTC. It translates to CASGRTGVGGYTF.

In its sample, this clonotype was seen many times. The chain links TRBV28 to TRBJ2-7, with TRBD1 matching over 7 bases. Trimming at V came to 5 bases and at J to 5 bases, leaving 9 bases not matched to a gene. In germline, CDR1 is MDHEN, CDR2 SYDVKM. CDR3 size: 14 residues. The CDR3 DNA reads as TGTGCCAGCAGTGTACGGACAGGTCCCCACGAGCAGTACTTC. Translation gives CASSVRTGPHEQYF.

This clonotype was seen many times. V and J are TRBV12-3 or TRBV12-4 and TRBJ2-2; TRBD2 might be the D (5 bases). The CDR3 is made up of 17 amino acids. V was trimmed by 7 bases and J by 4 bases, leaving 22 bases between them. Here the CDR3 DNA reads TGTGCCAGCACCAAGGGAGCAGGTGGCATCAGCACCGGGGAGCTGTTTTTT. Protein: CASTKGAGGISTGELFF.

This clonotype occurred many times. A much larger clone differs by one base, so this may be a read error. The chain employs TRBV5-1 and TRBJ1-2, with TRBD1 identical over 8 bases. Germline V gives CDR1 SGHRS, CDR2 YFSETQ. The CDR3 sequence is 14 residues long. J was trimmed by 4 bases and V by 0 bases; bases with no gene match: 2. CDR3 in DNA: TGCGCCAGCAGCTTGGGGACAGGGCGCTATGGCTACACCTTC. Its translation: CASSLGTGRYGYTF. The complete variable domain, with remaining parts taken from reference TRBV5-1 and TRBJ1-2, reads KAGVTQTPRYLIKTRGQQVTLSCSPISGHRSVSWYQQTPGQGLQFLFEYFSETQRNKGNFPGRFSGRQFSNSRSEMNVSTLELGDSALYLCASSLGTGRYGYTFGSGTRLTVV.

This clonotype was observed at least ten times. This sequence joins TRBV5-1 and TRBJ2-7; 9 bases are a match to TRBD1. V was pared by 4 bases and J by 12 bases, with 8 bases of the junction left unmatched. The germline V gene has CDR1 SGHRS and CDR2 YFSETQ. The CDR3 length is 12 residues. CDR3 loop: CASSPDRDRAYF. For the CDR3, the DNA is TGCGCCAGCAGCCCGGACCGGGACAGGGCGTACTTC.

This clonotype was observed at least ten times. The gene calls are TRBV20-1 and TRBJ1-2, with D tentatively TRBD1 (5 bases). Trimming left V 1 base short and J 6 bases short, with 15 bases between. The CDR3 is 14 residues long. The germline V gene has CDR1 DFQATT and CDR2 SNEGSKA (reference sequence). The CDR3 region has the DNA TGCAGTGCTAGAGGGACATTGGGGTTGCATGGCTACACCTTC. Amino acids: CSARGTLGLHGYTF.

This clonotype was counted ten times or more. The rearrangement links TRBV21-1 to TRBJ2-7; the table assigns TRBD2, which was not confirmed against the DNA. TRBV21-1 is listed as a pseudogene. The CDR3 runs to 15 residues. CDR3 in amino acids: CASSKESRQSYEQYF. The CDR3 nucleotides are TGTGCCAGCAGCAAAGAGTCACGGCAGTCCTACGAGCAGTACTTC.

This clonotype was recorded at least ten times. The J gene is TRBJ2-3, the V gene TRBV29-1; a weak D match, TRBD2 (6 bases). Per germline, CDR1 SQVTM and CDR2 ANQGSEA. This CDR3 comprises 8 residues. The CDR3 loop is CRAGTQYF. In nucleotides, the CDR3 is TGCAGAGCGGGTACGCAGTATTTT.

This clonotype was observed many times. The chain joins TRBV20-1 to TRBJ2-2; the D gene is possibly TRBD1 (6 bases). The CDR3 loop spans 14 amino acids. Germline CDR1 reads DFQATT; CDR2 reads SNEGSKA (reference sequence). Trimming took off 6 bases at V and 0 bases at J, with 11 bases between the two ends. CDR3 DNA: TGCAGTGCGAGGGACATAACGAACACCGGGGAGCTGTTTTTT. Translation: CSARDITNTGELFF.

The chain uses TRBV6-5 and TRBJ2-3, with 10 nucleotides matching TRBD2. V trimming: 4 bases; J trimming: 5 bases; junction bases outside the gene matches: 6. Germline V CDR1 and CDR2: MNHEY, SVGAGI. This CDR3 is built from 15 residues. In DNA form, the CDR3 reads TGTGCCAGCAGTTTTATTAGCGGGGGGAGAGATACGCAGTATTTT. Translating gives CASSFISGGRDTQYF.

This clonotype was counted between two and nine times. The V gene is TRBV7-8, the J gene TRBJ2-7; possible D gene TRBD2, 5 bases. The length of the CDR3 is 17 residues. Germline V gene data show CDR1 as SGHVS and CDR2 as FQNEAQ. Trimming took 5 bases from V and 3 from J, leaving 23 bases between them. This chain's CDR3 is CASSRQEVVRAGYEQYF. DNA for the CDR3: TGTGCCAGCAGCCGCCAGGAAGTTGTACGGGCGGGCTACGAGCAGTACTTC.

This clonotype has a count of ten or more. The chain's CDR3 is CASSQGGSRSEQFF. CDR3 nucleotide sequence: TGTGCCAGCAGCCAAGGCGGGAGTCGAAGTGAGCAGTTCTTC. This chain links TRBV28 with TRBJ2-1; 7 bases line up with TRBD2. CDR3 size: 14 residues. V trimming: 6 bases; J trimming: 9 bases; junction bases outside the gene matches: 11. Germline CDR1 and CDR2: MDHEN and SYDVKM.

Details on this clonotype: A much larger clone sits a single nucleotide away, making a read error possible. The rearrangement uses TRBV2 and TRBJ2-2, with D possibly matching TRBD1 (8 bases). Germline V CDR1 and CDR2: SNHLY, FYNNEI. The CDR3 covers 19 residues. For the CDR3, the DNA is TGTACCAGCAGGGGGGGGGACAGGCTCCGTCCCGCGAACACCGGGGAGCTGTTTTTT. This gives the protein CTSRGGDRLRPANTGELFF.

This clonotype appeared many times. The V call is TRBV5-1, the J call TRBJ1-2; D gene ambiguous. Germline-derived CDR1 and CDR2 are SGHRS and YFSETQ. V lost 0 bases and J 2 bases, leaving 8 bases between the germline ends. The CDR3 runs 14 residues. The CDR3 here is CASSLVSGNYGYTF. Here the CDR3 DNA reads TGCGCCAGCAGCTTGGTTTCCGGGAACTATGGCTACACCTTC.

This clonotype was observed at least ten times. The V call is TRBV6-1, the J call TRBJ2-7; 9 bases agree with TRBD1. This CDR3 has 16 residues. Germline V lookup: CDR1 MNHNS, CDR2 SASEGT. V shed 7 bases and J 1 base; nucleotides not matched to a gene: 11. CDR3 amino acids: CASTFTLGTGSYEQYF. In nucleotides, the CDR3 is TGTGCCAGCACCTTTACCCTCGGGACAGGGTCCTACGAGCAGTACTTC.